This T cell receptor beta chain comes out of a study of neurological immune-mediated disorders. One entry per CDR3 protein, called by TCRdb with MiXCR from the 5' RACE reads. The sample has 50,000 or so distinct CDR3 sequences, 3% to 4% seen once. Trimming left V 0 bases short and J 3 bases short, with 12 bases between. This CDR3 contains 15 residues. Germline V gene sequence: CDR1 SGHRS, CDR2 YFSETQ. This clonotype was seen at least ten times. The sequence derives from a woman aged 60-70 years with multiple sclerosis. The chain carries TRBV5-1 and TRBJ1-2; perhaps TRBD1 as D (5 bases). Sequenced sample: PBMCs. The CDR3 nucleotides read TGCGCCAGCAGCTTGGTGGAAGGAGGGGACTATGGCTACACCTTC. This gives the protein CASSLVEGGDYGYTF.